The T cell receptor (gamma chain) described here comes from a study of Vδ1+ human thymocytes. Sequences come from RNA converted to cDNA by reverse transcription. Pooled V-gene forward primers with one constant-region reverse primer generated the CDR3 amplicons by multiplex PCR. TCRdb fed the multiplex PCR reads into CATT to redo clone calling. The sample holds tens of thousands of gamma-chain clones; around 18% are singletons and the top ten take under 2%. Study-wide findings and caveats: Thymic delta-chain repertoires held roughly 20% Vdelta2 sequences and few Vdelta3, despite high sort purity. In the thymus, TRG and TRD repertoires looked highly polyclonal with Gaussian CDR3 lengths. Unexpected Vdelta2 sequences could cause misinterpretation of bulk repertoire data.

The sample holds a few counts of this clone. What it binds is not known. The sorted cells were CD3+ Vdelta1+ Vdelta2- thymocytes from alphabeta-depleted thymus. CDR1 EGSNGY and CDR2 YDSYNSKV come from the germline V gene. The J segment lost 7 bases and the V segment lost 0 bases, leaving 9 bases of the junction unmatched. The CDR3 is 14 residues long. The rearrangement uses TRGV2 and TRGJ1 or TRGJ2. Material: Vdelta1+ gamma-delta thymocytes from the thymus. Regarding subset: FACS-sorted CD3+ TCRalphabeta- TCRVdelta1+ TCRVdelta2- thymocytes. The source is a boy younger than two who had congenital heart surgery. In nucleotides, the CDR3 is TGTGCCACCTGGGACGGGCCAGGTCTATATAAGAAACTCTTT. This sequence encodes CATWDGPGLYKKLF.